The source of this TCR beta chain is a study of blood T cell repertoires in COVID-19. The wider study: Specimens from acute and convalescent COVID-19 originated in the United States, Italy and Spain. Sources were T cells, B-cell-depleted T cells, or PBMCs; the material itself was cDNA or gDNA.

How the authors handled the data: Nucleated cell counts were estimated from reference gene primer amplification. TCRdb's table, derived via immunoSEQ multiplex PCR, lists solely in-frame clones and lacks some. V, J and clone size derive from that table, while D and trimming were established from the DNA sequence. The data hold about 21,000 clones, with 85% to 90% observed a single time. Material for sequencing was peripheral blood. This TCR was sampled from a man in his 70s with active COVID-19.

DNA for the CDR3: TGTGCCAGCAGCTCCGCCAGAGGATACGAGCAGTACTTC. It is translated as CASSSARGYEQYF. The chain is built from TRBV7-6 and TRBJ2-7; D is ambiguous. The length of the CDR3 is 13 residues. Germline CDR1 SGHVS, CDR2 FNYEAQ. V dropped 4 bases and J dropped 4 bases, with 11 bases sitting between them.